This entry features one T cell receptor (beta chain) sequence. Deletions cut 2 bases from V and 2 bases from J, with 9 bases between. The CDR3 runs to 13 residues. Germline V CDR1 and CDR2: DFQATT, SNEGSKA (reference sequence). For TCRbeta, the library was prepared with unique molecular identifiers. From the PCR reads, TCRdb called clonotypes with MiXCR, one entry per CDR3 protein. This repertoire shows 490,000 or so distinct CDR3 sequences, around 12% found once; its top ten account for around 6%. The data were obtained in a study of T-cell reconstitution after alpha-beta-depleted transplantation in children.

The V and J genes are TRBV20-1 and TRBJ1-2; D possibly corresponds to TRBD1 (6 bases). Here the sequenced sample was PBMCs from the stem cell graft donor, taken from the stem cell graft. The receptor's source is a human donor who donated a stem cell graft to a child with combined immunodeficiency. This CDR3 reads CSARRTGNYGYTF. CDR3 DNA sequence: TGCAGTGCTAGACGAACAGGGAACTATGGCTACACCTTC.